This TCR beta chain is from a study of blood T cell repertoires in COVID-19. Study-level information: Sites in the United States, Italy and Spain provided acute and convalescent COVID-19 samples.

Profiling relied on immunoSEQ multiplex PCR, and the TCRdb table lists in-frame clones only, not all of them. The table includes some 180,000 clones, roughly nine tenths detected once. In terms of age and location, participants ranged from roughly 18 to 95 years and lived in about two dozen US areas. Sequenced sample: PBMCs or T cells enriched from blood (not recorded which). This receptor was taken from a woman aged 40 to 50 in a cohort exposed to, infected with or recovered from COVID-19 (not recorded which).

In nucleotides, the CDR3 is TGTGCCGGCAAGACAGGGGGCCAGCAGCGCGAAGCTTTCTTT. This encodes CAGKTGGQQREAFF. V is TRBV6-5 and J is TRBJ1-1; 10 bases align to TRBD1. The CDR3 consists of 14 residues. Germline V CDR1 and CDR2: MNHEY, SVGAGI. J gave up 8 bases and V 11 bases, and 14 bases lay outside the gene matches.